This TCR beta chain was identified during a study of CD4 T cells in relation to SARS-CoV-2 and coronaviruses. Whole-study findings and limits: According to naive versus memory sequencing, detected responses are memory recall, not newly primed. Pre-pandemic and post-infection samples never came from the same donor.

The method was immunoSEQ multiplex PCR; TCRdb's version includes in-frame clones alone and lacks a portion of them. In the table there are around 69,000 clones, about 95% of which are singletons. CD4+ T cells from unexposed donors were obtained before the COVID-19 pandemic (2011-2018). Germline CDR1 MGHRA, CDR2 YSYEKL. J lost 4 bases, V lost 0 bases, and 11 bases had no gene match. This CDR3 comprises 18 residues. As for this clone: Its antigen is not identified.

This chain uses TRBV4-1 with TRBJ1-5, with 8 bases fitting TRBD1. The clonotype was recovered from a human donor in good health. Sample: naive CD4+ T cells from PBMCs. Specified subset: naive CD4+ T cells isolated by negative enrichment. CDR3 in DNA: TGCGCCAGCAGCCAAGATTGGACAGGGCCCCGGGCTAATCAGCCCCAGCATTTT. Its translation: CASSQDWTGPRANQPQHF.